This T cell receptor beta chain stems from a study of beta chain features in type 1 diabetes. Donors underwent one heparinised blood draw, around 100 mL on average. This clone has just a few counts. Its antigen is unknown. Findings and limits, study-wide: Moderately but significantly shorter TCRB CDR3s were found in Type 1 diabetes patients in all four CD4+ subsets. A PCR bias possibly favoring shorter templates would apply equally to patients and controls.

This CDR3 region has 14 residues. The ends lost 10 bases at V and 10 bases at J; junction bases unmatched: 13. CDR1 is WSHSY, CDR2 SAAADI, per germline. Expressed TCRB transcripts were sequenced, since all the RNA that had been isolated was reverse transcribed. Around 3.8 million reads per sample were averaged for naive, central memory and regulatory samples. Profiled with immunoSEQ multiplex PCR; TCRdb holds only in-frame clones, not every one. The sample has about 660,000 clones, 11% to 15% seen once. This clonotype was sampled from a man aged 18 to 29 with type 1 diabetes. J is TRBJ1-6 and V is TRBV10-2; 7 bases map to TRBD1. The source material was naive CD4+ T cells from blood. The CDR3: CATAQETGRSPLHF. Here the CDR3 DNA reads TGCGCCACCGCCCAGGAGACAGGGCGGTCACCCCTCCACTTT.